This T cell receptor beta chain was sequenced during a study of shared clonotypes between healthy human individuals. Study information: Three plates were used per donor for CD4 naive, three for CD4 memory, two for CD8 naive and one for CD8 memory. Overall study results and limits: How much donors shared clonotypes was expected to be affected by sequencing depth.

Assay execution took place at the deep level. Some clones are missing from TCRdb's copy, which holds only in-frame ones; the method was immunoSEQ multiplex PCR. The sample carries about 1.5 million clones, around 98% recorded once. Comment on this clone: Its specificity is unknown.

The sequenced sample was naive CD4+ T cells sorted from blood. Stated subset: CD45RA+ positively selected. The clonotype was recovered from a man aged 30 to 39 in good health.

The CDR3 region is CATAGDSYEQYF. The DNA of the CDR3 is TGTGCCACCGCCGGGGACTCCTACGAGCAGTACTTC. This rearrangement joins TRBV10-3 to TRBJ2-7; a weak D match, TRBD2 (5 bases). The V and J ends lost 10 bases and 0 bases respectively, with 10 bases between them. The CDR3 contains 12 residues. Germline loops: CDR1 ENHRY, CDR2 SYGVKD.